Here is one T cell receptor beta chain with its context. Its antigen is unknown. This may stem from a read error, because a much larger clone lies one nucleotide away. Patients with ophthalmopathy all had a Clinical Activity Score of at least 3, a NOSPECS grade of at least 4 and duration under 3 months. Uncontrolled infections, other autoimmune diseases, pregnancy or lactation led to exclusion of patients. This record belongs to a study of T cells in Graves' hyperthyroidism and ophthalmopathy. Whole-study results and caveats: The model's output predicted ophthalmopathy at a median of approximately 6.5 months prior to onset. Most clonotypes expanded in thyroid above 0.001 were likewise present in blood.

Amplified TCR beta CDR3 regions derived from RNA transcripts. The HTBI primer set served for first-round RT-PCR of the TCR CDR3. From the multiplex PCR reads, TCRdb called clonotypes with MiXCR, one entry per CDR3 protein. The sample lists about 380,000 distinct CDR3 sequences; less than 20% were seen once. This TCR was recovered from a man between 18 and 29 years old with Graves' ophthalmopathy. The sequenced sample consisted of blood.

DNA of the CDR3: TGTGCCAGCAGCATAAAAACAGGGTCCTACGAGCAGTACTTC. This translates into CASSIKTGSYEQYF. The V and J genes are TRBV7-2 and TRBJ2-7, with TRBD1 as a possible D gene (6 bases). From germline, CDR1 is SGHTA and CDR2 FQGNSA. This CDR3 has 14 amino acids. The ends were cut back, 5 bases at V and 1 base at J, with 12 bases in the middle.